This T cell receptor (beta chain) was documented in a study of blood T cell repertoires in COVID-19. Study details: Acute and convalescent COVID-19 specimens originated in the United States, Italy and Spain.

Germline-derived CDR1 and CDR2 are MNHEY and SMNVEV (reference sequence). V was pared by 8 bases and J by 4 bases, with 11 bases between. CDR3 size: 12 residues. In the original processing: Estimation of nucleated cell counts relied on the amplification of reference gene primers. Profiling relied on immunoSEQ multiplex PCR, and the TCRdb table lists in-frame clones only, not all of them. That table furnishes V, J and clone size, whereas the DNA furnished D and trimming. The sample yields about 73,000 clones, nearly 85% seen once. Material: peripheral blood. The V gene is TRBV27, the J gene TRBJ1-2, with D unclear. The sequence came from a woman aged 55-69 years with acute or convalescent COVID-19. CDR3 DNA sequence: TGTGCCAGCCGTGGAGAACGCTATGGCTACACCTTC. This gives the protein CASRGERYGYTF.